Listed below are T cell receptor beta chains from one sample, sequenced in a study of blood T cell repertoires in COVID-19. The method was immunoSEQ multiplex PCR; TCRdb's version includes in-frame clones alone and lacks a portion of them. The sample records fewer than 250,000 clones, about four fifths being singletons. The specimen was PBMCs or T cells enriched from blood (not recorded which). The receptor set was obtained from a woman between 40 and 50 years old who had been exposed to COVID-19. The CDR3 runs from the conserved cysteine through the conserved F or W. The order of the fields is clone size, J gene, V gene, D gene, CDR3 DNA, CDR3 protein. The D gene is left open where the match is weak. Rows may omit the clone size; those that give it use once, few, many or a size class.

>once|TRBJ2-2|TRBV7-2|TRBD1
TGTGCCAGCAGTACGACAAGGGACAGACTCGCGAACACCGGGGAGCTGTTTTTT
CASSTTRDRLANTGELFF
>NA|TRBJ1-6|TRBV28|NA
TGTGCCAGCAGTTTATTGTCAGGGAACTATTCACCCCTCCACTTT
CASSLLSGNYSPLHF
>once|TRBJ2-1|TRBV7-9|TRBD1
TGTGCCAGCAGCCCCAACTTGCACAGGGGTAATGAGCAGTTCTTC
CASSPNLHRGNEQFF
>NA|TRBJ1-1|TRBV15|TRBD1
TGTGCCACCAGCAGTGATGGGACAGCGGGCACTGAAGCTTTCTTT
CATSSDGTAGTEAFF
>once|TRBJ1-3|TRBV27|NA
TGTGCCAGCAGTGCGGGATACTCTGGAAACACCATATATTTT
CASSAGYSGNTIYF
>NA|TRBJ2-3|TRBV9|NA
TGTGCCAGCAGCGTAGGGCAGGATCCAGATACGCAGTATTTT
CASSVGQDPDTQYF
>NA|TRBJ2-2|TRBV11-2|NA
TGTGCCAGCAGCTTGACTGACCTAGCATACACCGGGGAGCTGTTTTTT
CASSLTDLAYTGELFF
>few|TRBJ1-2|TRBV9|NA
TGTGCCAGCAGCTCAACCGAGGGGGTTCCCACCTTC
CASSSTEGVPTF
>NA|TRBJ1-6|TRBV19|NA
TGTGCCATCAGTGGCGGGGTGGGATCACCCCTCCACTTT
CAISGGVGSPLHF
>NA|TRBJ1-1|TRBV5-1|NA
TGCGCCAGCAGCTTGTATGCGGGGGCACAATTCGGTGAAGCTTTCTTT
CASSLYAGAQFGEAFF
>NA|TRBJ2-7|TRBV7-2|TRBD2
TGTGCCAGCAGTGGGGGGCGGACTAGCGGATCCTACGAGCAGTACTTC
CASSGGRTSGSYEQYF
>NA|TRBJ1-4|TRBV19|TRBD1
TGTGCCAGTAGTCCTACCGGGACAGCTACAAAAAAACTGTTTTTT
CASSPTGTATKKLFF
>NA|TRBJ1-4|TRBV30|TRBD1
TGTGCCTGGAGTAGGTACAGGGGGGAAAAACTGTTTTTT
CAWSRYRGEKLFF
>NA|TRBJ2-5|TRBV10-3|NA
TGTGCCATCAGTGGGGGGCAAGGGGAGACCCAGTACTTC
CAISGGQGETQYF
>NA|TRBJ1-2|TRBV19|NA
TGTGCCTGCGGCAGGGCTGACCCCTACACCTTC
CACGRADPYTF
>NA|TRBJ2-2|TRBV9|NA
TGTGCCAGCAGCGAGCCCCCCGATCCCGGGGAGCTGTTTTTT
CASSEPPDPGELFF
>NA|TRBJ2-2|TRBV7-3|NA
TGTGCCAGCAGCCAAACCCCTAGAACAGGGCAGAACACCGGGGAGCTGTTTTTT
CASSQTPRTGQNTGELFF
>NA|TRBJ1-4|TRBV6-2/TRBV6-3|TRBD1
TGTGCCAGCAGTTCGGGACAGATTAATGAAAAACTGTTTTTT
CASSSGQINEKLFF